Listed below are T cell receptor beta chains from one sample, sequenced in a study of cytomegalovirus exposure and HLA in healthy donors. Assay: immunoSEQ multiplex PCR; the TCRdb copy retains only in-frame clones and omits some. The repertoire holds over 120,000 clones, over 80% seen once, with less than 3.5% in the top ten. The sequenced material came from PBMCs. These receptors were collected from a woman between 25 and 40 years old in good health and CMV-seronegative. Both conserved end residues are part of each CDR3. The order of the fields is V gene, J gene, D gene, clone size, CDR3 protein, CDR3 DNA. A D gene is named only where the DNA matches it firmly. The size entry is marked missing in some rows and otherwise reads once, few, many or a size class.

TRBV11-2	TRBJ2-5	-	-	CASSRPLEEQYF	TGTGCCAGCAGCCGCCCTCTGGAGGAGCAGTACTTC
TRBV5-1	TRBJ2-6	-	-	CASSFTVQVSGANVLTF	TGCGCCAGCAGCTTTACTGTCCAGGTTTCTGGGGCCAACGTCCTGACTTTC
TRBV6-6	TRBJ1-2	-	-	CASRPGGYGYTF	TGTGCCAGCCGACCGGGTGGCTATGGCTACACCTTC
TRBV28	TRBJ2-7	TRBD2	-	CASGGPSGRAFGEQYF	TGTGCCAGCGGGGGGCCCAGCGGGAGGGCCTTTGGCGAGCAGTACTTC
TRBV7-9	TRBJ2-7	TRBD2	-	CSSSFSGNEQYF	TGTTCCAGCAGCTTTAGCGGGAACGAGCAGTACTTC
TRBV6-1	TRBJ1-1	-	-	CASSEPGGGTEAFF	TGTGCCAGCAGTGAACCCGGGGGAGGCACTGAAGCTTTCTTT
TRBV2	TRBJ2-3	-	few	CASSGGTLSTDTQYF	TGTGCCAGCAGTGGCGGGACGTTGAGCACAGATACGCAGTATTTT
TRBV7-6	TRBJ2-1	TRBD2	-	CASSLDGRAYNEQFF	TGTGCCAGCAGCTTAGACGGGAGGGCCTACAATGAGCAGTTCTTC
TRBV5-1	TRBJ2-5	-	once	CASSLGLQGPETQYF	TGCGCCAGCAGCCTGGGACTCCAGGGGCCAGAGACCCAGTACTTC
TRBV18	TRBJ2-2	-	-	CASSSLLLALIKNTGELFF	TGTGCCAGCTCTTCCCTCTTGCTAGCCCTCATAAAGAACACCGGGGAGCTGTTTTTT
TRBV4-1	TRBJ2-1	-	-	CASSPGGGYNEQFF	TGCGCCAGCAGCCCGGGTGGCGGCTACAATGAGCAGTTCTTC
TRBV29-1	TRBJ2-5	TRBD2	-	CSVVGRGGETQYF	TGCAGCGTTGTCGGGAGGGGAGGGGAGACCCAGTACTTC
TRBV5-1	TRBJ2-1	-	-	CASSLTTQGNPYNEQFF	TGCGCCAGCAGCTTGACGACCCAGGGAAATCCCTACAATGAGCAGTTCTTC
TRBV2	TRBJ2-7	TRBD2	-	CASSGEAGPYEQYF	TGTGCCAGCAGTGGAGAAGCGGGGCCCTACGAGCAGTACTTC
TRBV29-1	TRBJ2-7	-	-	CSVRSEGSYEQYF	TGCAGCGTTCGATCGGAGGGGTCCTACGAGCAGTACTTC
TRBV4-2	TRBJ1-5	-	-	CASSQGGTAGQPQHF	TGTGCCAGCAGCCAAGGCGGGACGGCCGGGCAGCCCCAGCATTTT
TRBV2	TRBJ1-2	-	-	CASSDQGTIYGYTF	TGTGCCAGCAGTGATCAAGGTACTATTTATGGCTACACCTTC
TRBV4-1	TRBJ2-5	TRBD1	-	CASSQVPGGDETQYF	TGCGCCAGCAGCCAAGTCCCAGGGGGCGACGAGACCCAGTACTTC
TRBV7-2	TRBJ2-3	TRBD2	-	CASSQQASGGTDTQYF	TGTGCCAGCAGCCAACAGGCTAGCGGGGGCACAGATACGCAGTATTTT
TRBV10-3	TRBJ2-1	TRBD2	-	CAISDIGGRANNEQFF	TGTGCCATCAGTGATATAGGCGGGAGGGCCAACAATGAGCAGTTCTTC
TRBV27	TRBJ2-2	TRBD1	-	CASSPDRGQDTGELFF	TGTGCCAGCAGTCCCGACAGGGGGCAAGACACCGGGGAGCTGTTTTTT
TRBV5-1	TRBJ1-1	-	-	CASRAGNTEAFF	TGCGCCAGCAGGGCAGGTAACACTGAAGCTTTCTTT
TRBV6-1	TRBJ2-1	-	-	CASSEAFPATTYNEQFF	TGTGCCAGCAGTGAAGCCTTTCCTGCTACTACGTACAATGAGCAGTTCTTC
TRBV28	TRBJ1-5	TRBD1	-	CASSLQGAPYQPQHF	TGTGCCAGCAGCCTTCAGGGGGCACCCTATCAGCCCCAGCATTTT
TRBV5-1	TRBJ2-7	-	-	CASSFRDEQYF	TGCGCCAGCAGTTTTAGAGACGAGCAGTACTTC
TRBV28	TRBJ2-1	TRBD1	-	CASSSTGTGGYNEQFF	TGTGCCAGCAGCTCGACCGGGACAGGGGGGTACAATGAGCAGTTCTTC
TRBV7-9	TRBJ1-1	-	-	CASRSQGTEAFF	TGTGCCAGCAGGTCCCAGGGGACTGAAGCTTTCTTT
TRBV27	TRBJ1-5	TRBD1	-	CASSFRAMTGDKGQPQHF	TGTGCCAGCAGTTTTCGGGCGATGACAGGGGATAAGGGGCAGCCCCAGCATTTT